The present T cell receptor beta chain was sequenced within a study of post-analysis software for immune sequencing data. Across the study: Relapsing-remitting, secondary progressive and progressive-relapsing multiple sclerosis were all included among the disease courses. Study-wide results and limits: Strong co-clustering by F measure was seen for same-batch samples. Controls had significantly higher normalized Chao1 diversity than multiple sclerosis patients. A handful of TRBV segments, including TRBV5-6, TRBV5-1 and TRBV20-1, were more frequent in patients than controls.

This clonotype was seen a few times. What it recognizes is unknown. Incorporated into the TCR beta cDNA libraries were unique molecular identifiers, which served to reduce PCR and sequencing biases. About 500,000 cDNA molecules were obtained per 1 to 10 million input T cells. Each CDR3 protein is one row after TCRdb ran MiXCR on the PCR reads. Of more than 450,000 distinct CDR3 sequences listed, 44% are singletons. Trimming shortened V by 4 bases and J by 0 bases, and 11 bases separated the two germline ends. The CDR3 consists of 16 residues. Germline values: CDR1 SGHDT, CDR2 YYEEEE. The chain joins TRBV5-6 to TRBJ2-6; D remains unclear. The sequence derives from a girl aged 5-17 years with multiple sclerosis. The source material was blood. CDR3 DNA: TGTGCCAGCAGCCTTAACGGAAACTCTGGGGCCAACGTCCTGACTTTC. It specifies CASSLNGNSGANVLTF.